This passage covers 25 T cell receptor beta chains from one sample sequenced in a study of blood T cell repertoires in COVID-19. Some clones are missing from TCRdb's copy, which holds only in-frame ones; the method was immunoSEQ multiplex PCR. The table includes about 140,000 clones, over 60% detected once. What was sequenced was peripheral blood. The receptor source for this set is an elderly woman with active or convalescent COVID-19.

This rearrangement joins TRBV6-1 to TRBJ2-3; D call uncertain. The CDR3 has 12 residues. Trimming removed 2 bases from V and 6 bases from J, with 6 bases in between. Germline V gene sequence: CDR1 MNHNS, CDR2 SASEGT. In DNA, the CDR3 is TGTGCCAGCAGTGAATCCGCGGATACGCAGTATTTT. Its protein product is CASSESADTQYF.

The chain is built from TRBV7-3 and TRBJ2-2; TRBD2 matches 12 bases. V dropped 4 bases and J dropped 9; count of bases not matched to a gene: 15. The CDR3 runs 18 residues. Germline V gene data show CDR1 as SGHTA and CDR2 as FQGTGA. CDR3 sequence: CASSSPGTSGSLPRELFF. The CDR3 region has the DNA TGTGCCAGCAGCTCGCCCGGGACTAGCGGGTCACTCCCCCGGGAGCTGTTTTTT.

This clone has a single count. As DNA, the CDR3 is TGTGCCAGCAGCCAAGTGTCGGCCAGGAACTATGGCTACACCTTC. It encodes CASSQVSARNYGYTF. The chain carries TRBV14 and TRBJ1-2; D is uncertain. CDR1 and CDR2 from the germline V gene are SGHDN and FVKESK. V lost 1 base to trimming and J lost 2 bases, with 11 bases between them. This CDR3 region has 15 residues.

CDR3 sequence (DNA): TGTGCCAGCAGCTTTTACCCGCGGGGGGGTTTTTCTGAAGCTTTCTTT. Translation: CASSFYPRGGFSEAFF. V is TRBV5-5 and J is TRBJ1-1, with D perhaps TRBD1 (5 bases). Germline values: CDR1 SGHKS, CDR2 YYEKEE (reference sequence). V was clipped by 2 bases and J by 6 bases, with 20 bases between them. The CDR3 has 16 amino acids. The whole variable domain, filled in from reference TRBV5-5 and TRBJ1-1, reads DAGVTQSPTHLIKTRGQQVTLRCSPISGHKSVSWYQQVLGQGPQFIFQYYEKEERGRGNFPDRFSARQFPNYSSELNVNALLLGDSALYLCASSFYPRGGFSEAFFGQGTRLTVV.

This rearrangement joins TRBV7-9 to TRBJ2-1; 8 nucleotides align to TRBD2. The CDR3 spans 16 residues. Germline values: CDR1 SEHNR, CDR2 FQNEAQ (reference sequence). Trimming at V came to 1 base and at J to 7 bases, leaving 9 bases not matched to a gene. CDR3 region: CASSLVTGGPRNEQFF. The CDR3 DNA is TGTGCCAGCAGCTTAGTGACGGGGGGGCCGAGAAATGAGCAGTTCTTC.

V is TRBV2 and J is TRBJ2-7; a weak D match, TRBD2 (6 bases). The CDR3 is 12 residues long. V gave up 4 bases and J gave up 5 bases, with 9 bases separating them. Germline CDR1 and CDR2: SNHLY and FYNNEI. The CDR3 coding sequence is TGTGCCAGCAGTGGTGGAGGGAACGAGCAGTACTTC. Translated, it gives CASSGGGNEQYF.

The J gene is TRBJ1-2, the V gene TRBV19, with 12 nucleotides matching TRBD1. The germline V gene has CDR1 LNHDA and CDR2 SQIVND (reference sequence). There are 17 residues in the CDR3. Trimming cost V 7 bases and J 7 bases; bases outside gene matches: 16. The CDR3 nucleotides are TGTGCCAGTAATACACCCCGTCCGGGACAGGGGGCCGCTGGCTACACCTTC. Protein sequence: CASNTPRPGQGAAGYTF.

This chain uses TRBV6-5 with TRBJ2-5, with 10 bases matching TRBD1. The CDR3 length is 15 residues. Germline CDR1 MNHEY, CDR2 SVGAGI. V gave up 6 bases and J gave up 0 bases; unmatched junction bases: 4. The CDR3 region is CASRRTGGYQETQYF. CDR3 coding DNA: TGTGCCAGCAGGAGGACAGGGGGGTACCAAGAGACCCAGTACTTC.

The chain couples TRBV2 to TRBJ2-3; perhaps TRBD1 as D (5 bases). Trimming took off 4 bases at V and 10 bases at J, with 9 bases between the two ends. The CDR3 runs to 11 residues. CDR1 SNHLY and CDR2 FYNNEI come from the germline V gene. CDR3 amino acids: CASSVLGPQYF. Here the CDR3 DNA reads TGTGCCAGCAGTGTTCTGGGGCCGCAGTATTTT.

The V gene is TRBV10-3, the J gene TRBJ2-7; TRBD1 matches at 8 bases. Per germline, CDR1 ENHRY and CDR2 SYGVKD. The CDR3 sequence is 14 residues long. V shed 4 bases and J 0 bases; nucleotides not matched to a gene: 2. Here the CDR3 DNA reads TGTGCCATCAGTGTCGGACAGGGCTCCTACGAGCAGTACTTC. This gives the protein CAISVGQGSYEQYF.

The V gene is TRBV5-1, the J gene TRBJ2-7, with D maybe TRBD1 (6 bases). Germline V gives CDR1 SGHRS, CDR2 YFSETQ. The V end was cut by 4 bases, the J end by 4 bases, with 15 bases between. CDR3 length equals 14 residues. CDR3 sequence reads: CASSLTGGKYEQYF. The DNA of the CDR3 is TGCGCCAGCAGCCTGACAGGAGGAAAATACGAGCAGTACTTC.

This chain's CDR3 is CASSEKGLPNEKLFF. The CDR3 DNA is TGTGCCAGCTCAGAAAAGGGGTTGCCTAATGAAAAACTGTTTTTT. The chain uses TRBV18 and TRBJ1-4; possibly TRBD1 for D (5 bases). Trimming took 5 bases from V and 3 from J, leaving 13 bases between them. CDR1 and CDR2 from the germline V gene are KGHSH and LQKENI. The CDR3 covers 15 residues.

The chain links TRBV6-5 to TRBJ2-4; 8 bases align to TRBD1. Germline CDR1 and CDR2: MNHEY and SVGAGI. V trimming: 7 bases; J trimming: 3 bases; junction bases outside the gene matches: 2. The CDR3 totals 13 residues. The CDR3 region is CASKGTGKNIQYF. The CDR3 DNA is TGTGCCAGCAAAGGGACAGGCAAAAACATTCAGTACTTC.

This clone was recorded once. The chain couples TRBV5-1 to TRBJ2-5; 9 nucleotides align to TRBD2. This CDR3 is 15 amino acids long. Trimming took 1 base from V and 3 from J; bases not matched to a gene: 4. The germline V gene encodes CDR1 SGHRS and CDR2 YFSETQ. The CDR3 protein is CASSLNIAGEETQYF. The CDR3, as DNA: TGCGCCAGCAGCTTGAACATAGCGGGGGAAGAGACCCAGTACTTC.

This clone appeared once. The chain carries TRBV5-1 and TRBJ1-1; D might be TRBD1 (6 bases). Germline loops: CDR1 SGHRS, CDR2 YFSETQ. V lost 0 bases and J 1 base, leaving 13 bases between the germline ends. This CDR3 is built from 16 residues. DNA for the CDR3: TGCGCCAGCAGCTTGGCGGACAGCTTCCCGAACACTGAAGCTTTCTTT. Its translation is CASSLADSFPNTEAFF.

There are a few counts of this clone. The chain links TRBV12-3 or TRBV12-4 to TRBJ1-5; no clear D gene. V lost 8 bases to trimming and J lost 4 bases, with 12 bases between them. The length of the CDR3 is 13 residues. CDR3 residues: CASGEQVNQPQHF. The CDR3 nucleotides are TGTGCCAGCGGTGAGCAGGTTAATCAGCCCCAGCATTTT.

The chain couples TRBV3-1 (or the pseudogene TRBV3-2) to TRBJ1-1; 8 bases fit TRBD1. The germline V gene encodes CDR1 LGHDT and CDR2 YNNKEL (reference sequence). CDR3 length: 14 amino acids. Germline trimming cut 4 bases from V and 1 base from J; bases unmatched to any gene: 2. As DNA, the CDR3 is TGTGCCAGCAGCCGAGGACAGGGGAACACTGAAGCTTTCTTT. Translating it yields CASSRGQGNTEAFF.

The CDR3 region is CASSLQSQGYTTEAFF. In nucleotides, the CDR3 is TGTGCCAGCAGTTTGCAATCACAGGGGTATACCACTGAAGCTTTCTTT. V is TRBV27 and J is TRBJ1-1; 7 bases agree with TRBD1. After removal of 3 bases from V and 4 bases from J, the junction contained 11 bases not matched to a gene. Germline V CDR1 and CDR2: MNHEY, SMNVEV (reference sequence). The CDR3 contains 16 residues.

The chain's CDR3 is CASSLVGTGGAFF. The CDR3 DNA sequence: TGTGCCAGCAGCTTAGTAGGCACGGGAGGAGCTTTCTTT. The gene calls are TRBV11-2 and TRBJ1-1; D gene unclear. Germline loops: CDR1 SGHAT, CDR2 FQNNGV. The CDR3 runs to 13 residues. V gave up 1 base and J gave up 10 bases, with 13 bases separating them.

The V call is TRBV7-9, the J call TRBJ1-2, with D perhaps TRBD1 (5 bases). V gave up 5 bases and J gave up 5 bases, with 18 bases separating them. The CDR3 covers 15 residues. Germline CDR1 SEHNR, CDR2 FQNEAQ (reference sequence). In nucleotides, the CDR3 is TGTGCCAGCAGCCCGGGGGGGAATCTCCTTTATGGCTACACCTTC. This translates into CASSPGGNLLYGYTF.

V is TRBV6-2 or TRBV6-3 and J is TRBJ1-1; 12 nucleotides match TRBD1. V trimming: 0 bases; J trimming: 5 bases; junction bases outside the gene matches: 4. The CDR3 runs to 16 residues. The germline V gene encodes CDR1 MNHEY and CDR2 SVGEGT. The CDR3 DNA reads TGTGCCAGCAGTTACTCAGGGACAGGGGGCAATACTGAAGCTTTCTTT. As protein: CASSYSGTGGNTEAFF.

This clone came up a few times. V usage is TRBV13 and J usage is TRBJ2-7, with D tentatively TRBD2 (5 bases). CDR1 and CDR2 (germline): PRHDT, FYEKMQ (reference sequence). V dropped 5 bases and J dropped 6 bases, with 14 bases sitting between them. The CDR3 consists of 13 residues. The CDR3 DNA reads TGTGCCAGCAGCCCACCCCAGCGGACCGAGCAGTACTTC. Protein: CASSPPQRTEQYF.

V gene TRBV28 combines with J gene TRBJ2-7; D call uncertain. There are 13 residues in the CDR3. V was clipped by 6 bases and J by 4 bases, with 13 bases between them. From germline, CDR1 is MDHEN and CDR2 SYDVKM. The CDR3 loop is CASSTPGQYEQYF. CDR3 DNA sequence: TGTGCCAGCAGCACCCCTGGGCAGTACGAGCAGTACTTC.

This rearrangement joins TRBV29-1 to TRBJ2-1; the D gene is possibly TRBD1 (6 bases). Per germline, CDR1 SQVTM and CDR2 ANQGSEA. There are 12 residues in the CDR3. Trimming took off 6 bases at V and 10 bases at J, with 16 bases between the two ends. CDR3 DNA: TGCAGCGTCGGAAACACAGGGCAAGAGCAGTTCTTC. It is translated as CSVGNTGQEQFF.

The chain carries TRBV7-2 and TRBJ2-5; no clear D gene. The CDR3 covers 13 residues. Germline loops: CDR1 SGHTA, CDR2 FQGNSA. Deletions cut 2 bases from V and 5 bases from J, with 9 bases between. The CDR3 nucleotides are TGTGCCAGCAGCTTATTGATCGGGGAGACCCAGTACTTC. Its protein product is CASSLLIGETQYF.